This T cell receptor (beta chain) was sequenced in a study of T cell clonality in common variable immunodeficiency. Patients and controls were mostly of Caucasian heritage. This clone has a count of ten or more. Control and CVID samples contributed equal amounts of genomic DNA. Assay: immunoSEQ multiplex PCR; the TCRdb copy retains only in-frame clones and omits some. Observed in the sample are tens of thousands of clones, none of them singletons. Specimen: peripheral blood mononuclear cells. The sequence was collected from a person aged 18 to 70 in good health.

Here the CDR3 reads CAISDSGGSYNEQFF. The CDR3 DNA, read in part, is TGTGCCATCAGTGATAGCGGGGGATCCTACAATGAG. The J gene is TRBJ2-1, the V gene TRBV10-3, with 9 bases aligning to TRBD2. The read gets to within 3 residues of the CDR3 end, and the germline J gene fills in the rest. CDR1 and CDR2 from the germline V gene are ENHRY and SYGVKD. With V trimmed by 3 bases and J by 1 base, 1 base remained unmatched. CDR3 size: 15 residues.